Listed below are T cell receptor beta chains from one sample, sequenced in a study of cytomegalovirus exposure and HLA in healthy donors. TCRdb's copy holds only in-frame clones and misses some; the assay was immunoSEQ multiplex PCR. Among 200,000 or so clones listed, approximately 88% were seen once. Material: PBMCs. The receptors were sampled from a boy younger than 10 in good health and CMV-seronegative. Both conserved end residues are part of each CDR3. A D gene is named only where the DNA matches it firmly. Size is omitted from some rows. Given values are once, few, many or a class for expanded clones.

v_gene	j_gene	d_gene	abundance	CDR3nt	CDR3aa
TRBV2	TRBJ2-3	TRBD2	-	TGTGCCAGCAGGGAACTAGCGGGAGTCAGGGATACGCAGTATTTT	CASRELAGVRDTQYF
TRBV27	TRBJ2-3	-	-	TGTGCCAGCAGTTTCCTTCGGAGGGCAGATACGCAGTATTTT	CASSFLRRADTQYF
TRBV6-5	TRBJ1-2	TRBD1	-	TGTGCCAGCAAGGCGCCCGGGACAGGGGTCGGCTACACCTTC	CASKAPGTGVGYTF
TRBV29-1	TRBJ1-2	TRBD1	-	TGCAGCGTACGGACAGGGTTGGACTATGGCTACACCTTC	CSVRTGLDYGYTF
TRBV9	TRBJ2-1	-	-	TGTGCCAGCAGCGTAGACGGGGGTGGACTAAACGATGAGCAGTTCTTC	CASSVDGGGLNDEQFF
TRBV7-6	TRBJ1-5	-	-	TGTGCCAGCAGCTTATCCTCCAACGACAGAGAGAATCAGCCCCAGCATTTT	CASSLSSNDRENQPQHF
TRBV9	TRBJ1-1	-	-	TGTGCCAGCAGCGTAGGAGAAAGCACTGAAGCTTTCTTT	CASSVGESTEAFF
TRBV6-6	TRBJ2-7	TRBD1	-	TGTGCCAGCAATGTGGACAGGGGAAGAAATGAGCAGTACTTC	CASNVDRGRNEQYF
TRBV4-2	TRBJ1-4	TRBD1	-	TGTGCCAGCAGCCAAGCCAGGGGGCGTGAGAATGAAAAACTGTTTTTT	CASSQARGRENEKLFF
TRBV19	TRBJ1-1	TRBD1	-	TGTGCCAGTAGCCCAGGGGGTTTGAGCCCTGAAGCTTTCTTT	CASSPGGLSPEAFF
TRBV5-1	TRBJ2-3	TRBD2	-	TGCGCCAGCAGCTTGCGGTCTAGCGGGGGTAGCACAGATACGCAGTATTTT	CASSLRSSGGSTDTQYF
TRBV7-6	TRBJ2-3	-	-	TGTGCCAGCAGCTTAGTGGCGGGAAGCACAGATACGCAGTATTTT	CASSLVAGSTDTQYF
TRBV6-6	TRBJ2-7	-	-	TGTGCCAGCAGTACGACTAGTATCTACGAGCAGTACTTC	CASSTTSIYEQYF
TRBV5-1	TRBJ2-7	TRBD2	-	TGCACCAGCTCACTAGCGGGTCTCTACGAGCAGTACTTC	CTSSLAGLYEQYF
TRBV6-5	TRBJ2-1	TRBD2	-	TGTGCCAGCAGTCTAGGACTAGCGGTATACAATGAGCAGTTCTTC	CASSLGLAVYNEQFF
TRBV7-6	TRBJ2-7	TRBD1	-	TGTGCCAGCAGTTCCGAGCAGGGGGACTACGAGCAGTACTTC	CASSSEQGDYEQYF
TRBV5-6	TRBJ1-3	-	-	TGTGCCAGCAGCTTGGGAGCAGGAAACACCATATATTTT	CASSLGAGNTIYF
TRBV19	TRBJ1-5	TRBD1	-	TGTGCCAGTAGTATTGACAGGGCCTCACCCCAGCATTTT	CASSIDRASPQHF
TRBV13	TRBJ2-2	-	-	TGTGCCAGCAGCTTCCTTTCAGAGGGCGGGGAGCTGTTTTTT	CASSFLSEGGELFF
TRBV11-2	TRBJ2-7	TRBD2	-	TGTGCCAGCAGCGAAGCGGGGACTGCCTACGAGCAGTACTTC	CASSEAGTAYEQYF
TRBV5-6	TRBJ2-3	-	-	TGTGCCAGCAGCTTGGGAGCCCGGGTGGTCCCGAATACGCAGTATTTT	CASSLGARVVPNTQYF
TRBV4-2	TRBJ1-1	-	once	TGTGCCAGCAGCCAAGATCGGATCCGGGTCGATGCTTTCTTT	CASSQDRIRVDAFF
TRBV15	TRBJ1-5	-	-	TGTGCCACCAGCAGAGAATCCCCCGGCGCGGTTAAGCGGCCCCAGCATTTT	CATSRESPGAVKRPQHF
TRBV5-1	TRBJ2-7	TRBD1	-	TGCGCCAGCAGCCCGGTACCGGGACAGGGGCCCTACGAGCAGTACTTC	CASSPVPGQGPYEQYF
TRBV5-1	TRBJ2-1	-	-	TGCGCCAGCAGCTTCGAGGGCCCCTGGAATGAGCAGTTCTTC	CASSFEGPWNEQFF
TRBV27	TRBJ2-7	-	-	TGTGCCAGCAGTCTTTACAGGGAGAAGGACGAGCAGTACTTC	CASSLYREKDEQYF
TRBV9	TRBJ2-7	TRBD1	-	TGTGCCAGCAGCGTAGGAGACAGGGCGTACGAGCAGTACTTC	CASSVGDRAYEQYF
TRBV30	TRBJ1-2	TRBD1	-	TGTGCCTGGGGGGACAGTCCCCGCCATGGCTACACCTTC	CAWGDSPRHGYTF
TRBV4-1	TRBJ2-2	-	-	TGCGCCAGCAGCCCAAGAAGGGGGTTGCGCACCGGGGAGCTGTTTTTT	CASSPRRGLRTGELFF
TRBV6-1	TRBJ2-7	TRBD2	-	TGTGCCAGCAGGGTGGGGGAGGGCTACGAGCAGTACTTC	CASRVGEGYEQYF
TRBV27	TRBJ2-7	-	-	TGTGCCAGCAGAGGGGTATCCTACGAGCAGTACTTC	CASRGVSYEQYF
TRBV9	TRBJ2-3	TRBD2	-	TGTGCCAGCAGCGTAAGCGGGGGGGCAAAAGATACGCAGTATTTT	CASSVSGGAKDTQYF
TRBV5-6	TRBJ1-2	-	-	TGTGCCAGCAGCCTAGGACATGGCGGCTATGGCTACACCTTC	CASSLGHGGYGYTF
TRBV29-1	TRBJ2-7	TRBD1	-	TGCAGCGTCCTTGGGGCCCGACAGGGGGCCTCCTACGAGCAGTACTTC	CSVLGARQGASYEQYF
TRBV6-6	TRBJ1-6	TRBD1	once	TGTGCCAGCAGTAAACTATCCGGGACAGATAATTCACCCCTCCACTTT	CASSKLSGTDNSPLHF
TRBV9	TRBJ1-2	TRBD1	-	TGTGCCAGCAGCGTATCAGGGGGTTATGGCTACACCTTC	CASSVSGGYGYTF
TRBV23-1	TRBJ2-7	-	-	TGCGCCAGCAGTCACTTGGGCGGGAACTTCCACGAGCAGTACTTC	CASSHLGGNFHEQYF
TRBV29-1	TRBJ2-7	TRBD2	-	TGCAGCGGGGGGGGGAAGGAGCAGTACTTC	CSGGGKEQYF
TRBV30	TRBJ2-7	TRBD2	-	TGTGCCTGGAGTGACCGGGGGGGCCACTACGAGCAGTACTTC	CAWSDRGGHYEQYF
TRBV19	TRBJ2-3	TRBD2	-	TGTGCCAGTAGTATTGGGGGGGGAACCCTCAGCACAGATACGCAGTATTTT	CASSIGGGTLSTDTQYF
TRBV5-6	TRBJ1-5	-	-	TGTGCCAGCAGCTTGGCTGGAGGGAGCAATCAGCCCCAGCATTTT	CASSLAGGSNQPQHF
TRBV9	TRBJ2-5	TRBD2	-	TGTGCCAGCAGCGTAGGGCTAGCGGGGGGGGACCAAGAGACCCAGTACTTC	CASSVGLAGGDQETQYF
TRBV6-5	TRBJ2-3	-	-	TGTGCCAGCAGTTACTTCTCAGGGGATACGCAGTATTTT	CASSYFSGDTQYF
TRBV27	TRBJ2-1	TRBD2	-	TGTGCCAGCAGTTCTCACTTGGGACTAGCGGACAATGAGCAGTTCTTC	CASSSHLGLADNEQFF
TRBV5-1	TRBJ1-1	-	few	TGCGCCAGCAGCTTGACAGCTAACACTGAAGCTTTCTTT	CASSLTANTEAFF
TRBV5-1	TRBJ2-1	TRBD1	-	TGCGCCAGCAGCGGCGGACAGGGGGCGAACAATGAGCAGTTCTTC	CASSGGQGANNEQFF
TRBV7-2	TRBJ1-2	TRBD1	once	TGTGCCAGCAGCTTAGAAGCCGGGACAGGGGATGGCTACACCTTC	CASSLEAGTGDGYTF
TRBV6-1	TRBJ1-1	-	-	TGTGCCAGCAGTCGGACAGTGAACACTGAAGCTTTCTTT	CASSRTVNTEAFF
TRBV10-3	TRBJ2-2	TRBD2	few	TGTGCCATCAGGACTAGCGGGAGGTTCGGGGAGCTGTTTTTT	CAIRTSGRFGELFF